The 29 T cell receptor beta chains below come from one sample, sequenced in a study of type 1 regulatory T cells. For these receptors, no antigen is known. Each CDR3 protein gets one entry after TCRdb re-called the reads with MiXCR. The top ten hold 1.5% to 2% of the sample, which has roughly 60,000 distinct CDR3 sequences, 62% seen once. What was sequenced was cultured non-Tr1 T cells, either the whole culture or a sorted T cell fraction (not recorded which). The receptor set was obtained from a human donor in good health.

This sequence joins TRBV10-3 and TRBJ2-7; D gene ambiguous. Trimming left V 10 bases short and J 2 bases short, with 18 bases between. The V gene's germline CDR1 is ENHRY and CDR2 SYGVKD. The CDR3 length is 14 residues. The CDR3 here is CATLPRHGAYEQYF. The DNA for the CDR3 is TGTGCCACCCTACCCAGACACGGAGCCTACGAGCAGTACTTC.

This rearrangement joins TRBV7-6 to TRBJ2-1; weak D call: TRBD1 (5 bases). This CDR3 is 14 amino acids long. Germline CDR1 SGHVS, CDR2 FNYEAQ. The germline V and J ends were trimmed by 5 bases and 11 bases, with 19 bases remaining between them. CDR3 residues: CASSTPLGADKQFF. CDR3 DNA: TGTGCCAGCAGCACCCCCCTCGGCGCGGACAAGCAGTTCTTC.

DNA for the CDR3: TGTGCCAGCAGCGTCACACGGACTAGCGGGGCCTACGAGCAGTACTTC. This encodes CASSVTRTSGAYEQYF. V usage is TRBV7-8 and J usage is TRBJ2-7, with 12 positions matching TRBD2. The CDR3 spans 16 residues. The trim removed 5 bases at V and 2 bases at J, leaving 7 bases unmatched. Germline assignment: CDR1 SGHVS and CDR2 FQNEAQ.

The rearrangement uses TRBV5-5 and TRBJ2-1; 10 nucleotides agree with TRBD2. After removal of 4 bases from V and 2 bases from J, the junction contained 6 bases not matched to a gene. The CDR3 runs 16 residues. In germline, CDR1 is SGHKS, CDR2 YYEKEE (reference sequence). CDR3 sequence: CASSREAGGTYNEQFF. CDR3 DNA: TGTGCCAGCAGCCGGGAAGCGGGGGGGACCTACAATGAGCAGTTCTTC.

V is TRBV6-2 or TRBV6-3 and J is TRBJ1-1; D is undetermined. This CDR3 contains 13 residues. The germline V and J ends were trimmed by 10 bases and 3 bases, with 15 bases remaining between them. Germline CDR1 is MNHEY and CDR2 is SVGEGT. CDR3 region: CATLTPPDTEAFF. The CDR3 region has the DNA TGTGCCACCTTGACGCCTCCGGACACTGAAGCTTTCTTT.

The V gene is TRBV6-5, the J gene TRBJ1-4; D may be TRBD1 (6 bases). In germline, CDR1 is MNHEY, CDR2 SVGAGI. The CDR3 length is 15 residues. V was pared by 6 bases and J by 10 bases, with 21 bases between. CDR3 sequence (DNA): TGTGCCAGCAGCCCATCCCAGGGGCCTGTTGGAAAACTGTTTTTT. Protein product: CASSPSQGPVGKLFF.

The CDR3, as DNA: TGTGCCAGCAGCCAAGCGGGAGGTTCTATCTATGGCTACACCTTC. Its protein is CASSQAGGSIYGYTF. The chain uses TRBV3-1 and TRBJ1-2; D not resolved. CDR3 size: 15 residues. V lost 1 base and J 4 bases, leaving 13 bases between the germline ends. Germline CDR1 reads LGHDT; CDR2 reads YNNKEL (reference sequence).

The CDR3 sequence is CASRGLPYEQYF. In DNA form, the CDR3 reads TGTGCCAGCAGGGGACTTCCCTACGAGCAGTACTTC. V is TRBV3-1 and J is TRBJ2-7, with D tentatively TRBD2 (6 bases). V lost 6 bases to trimming and J lost 2 bases, with 8 bases between them. CDR1 and CDR2 from the germline V gene are LGHDT and YNNKEL (reference sequence). CDR3 length: 12 residues.

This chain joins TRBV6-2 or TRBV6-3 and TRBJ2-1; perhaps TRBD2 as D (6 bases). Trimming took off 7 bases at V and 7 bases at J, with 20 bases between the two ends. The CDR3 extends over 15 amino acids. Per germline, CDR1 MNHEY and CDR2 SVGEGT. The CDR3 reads CASILGRGSGNEQFF. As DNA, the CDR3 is TGTGCCAGCATTCTAGGACGGGGGAGTGGGAATGAGCAGTTCTTC.

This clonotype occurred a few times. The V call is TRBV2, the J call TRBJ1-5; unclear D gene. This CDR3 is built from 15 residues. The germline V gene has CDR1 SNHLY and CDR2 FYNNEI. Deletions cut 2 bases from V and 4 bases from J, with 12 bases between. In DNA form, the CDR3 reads TGTGCCAGCAGTGAACAGCAGTTGGGAAATCAGCCCCAGCATTTT. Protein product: CASSEQQLGNQPQHF.

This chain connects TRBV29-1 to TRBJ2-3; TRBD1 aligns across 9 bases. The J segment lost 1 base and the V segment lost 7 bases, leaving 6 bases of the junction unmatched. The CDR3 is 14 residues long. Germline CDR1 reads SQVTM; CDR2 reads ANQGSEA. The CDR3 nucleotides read TGCAGCGCGACAGGGGGAGCGGGCACAGATACGCAGTATTTT. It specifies CSATGGAGTDTQYF.

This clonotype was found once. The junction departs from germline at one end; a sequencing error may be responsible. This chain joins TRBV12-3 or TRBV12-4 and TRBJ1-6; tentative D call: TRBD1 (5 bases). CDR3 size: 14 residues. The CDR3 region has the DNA TGTACCAGCAGTTTGGGGGAGCAGAATTCACCCCTCCACTTT. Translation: CTSSLGEQNSPLHF.

CDR3 bases: TGTGCCAGCAGCTTTAGCGGGGAGAACACCGGGGAGCTGTTTTTT. Its translation is CASSFSGENTGELFF. The chain carries TRBV7-6 and TRBJ2-2; 8 nucleotides agree with TRBD2. Per the germline V gene, CDR1 is SGHVS and CDR2 is FNYEAQ. J was trimmed by 1 base and V by 3 bases; bases with no gene match: 1. The CDR3 is 15 residues long. The variable domain in full, with the rest retrieved from reference TRBV7-6 and TRBJ2-2, is GAGVSQSPRYKVTKRGQDVALRCDPISGHVSLYWYRQALGQGPEFLTYFNYEAQQDKSGLPNDRFSAERPEGSISTLTIQRTEQRDSAMYRCASSFSGENTGELFFGEGSRLTVL.

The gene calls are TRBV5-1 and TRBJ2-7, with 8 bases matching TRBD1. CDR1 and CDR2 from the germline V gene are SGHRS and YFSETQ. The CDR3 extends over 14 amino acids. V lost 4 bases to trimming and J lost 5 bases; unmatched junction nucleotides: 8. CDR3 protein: CASSPDRGQNEQYF. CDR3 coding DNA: TGCGCCAGCAGCCCCGACAGGGGTCAGAACGAGCAGTACTTC. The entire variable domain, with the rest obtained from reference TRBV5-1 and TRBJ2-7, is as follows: KAGVTQTPRYLIKTRGQQVTLSCSPISGHRSVSWYQQTPGQGLQFLFEYFSETQRNKGNFPGRFSGRQFSNSRSEMNVSTLELGDSALYLCASSPDRGQNEQYFGPGTRLTVT.

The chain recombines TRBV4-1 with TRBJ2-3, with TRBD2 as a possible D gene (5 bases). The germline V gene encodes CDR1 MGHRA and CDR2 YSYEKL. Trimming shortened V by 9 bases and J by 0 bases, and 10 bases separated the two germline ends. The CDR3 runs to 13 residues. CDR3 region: CASGGLSTDTQYF. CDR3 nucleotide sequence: TGCGCCAGTGGCGGGCTTAGCACAGATACGCAGTATTTT.

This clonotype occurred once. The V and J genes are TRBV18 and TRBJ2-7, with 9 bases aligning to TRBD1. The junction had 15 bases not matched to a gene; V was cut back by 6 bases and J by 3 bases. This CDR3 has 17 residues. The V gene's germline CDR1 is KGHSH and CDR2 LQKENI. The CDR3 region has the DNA TGTGCCAGCTCGCAAAATACCGGGACAGGGACTTTCTACGAGCAGTACTTC. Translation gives CASSQNTGTGTFYEQYF.

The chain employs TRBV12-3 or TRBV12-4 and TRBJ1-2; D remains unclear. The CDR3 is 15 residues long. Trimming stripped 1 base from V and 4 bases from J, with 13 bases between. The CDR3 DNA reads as TGTGCCAGCAGTTTAGTGTCGGGGATTGGCTATGGCTACACCTTC. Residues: CASSLVSGIGYGYTF.

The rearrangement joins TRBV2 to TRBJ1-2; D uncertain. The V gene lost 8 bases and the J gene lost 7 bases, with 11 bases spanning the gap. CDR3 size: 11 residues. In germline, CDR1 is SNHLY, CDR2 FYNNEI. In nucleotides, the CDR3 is TGTGCCAGCGGGAGGTTAGGTGGCTACACCTTC. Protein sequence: CASGRLGGYTF.

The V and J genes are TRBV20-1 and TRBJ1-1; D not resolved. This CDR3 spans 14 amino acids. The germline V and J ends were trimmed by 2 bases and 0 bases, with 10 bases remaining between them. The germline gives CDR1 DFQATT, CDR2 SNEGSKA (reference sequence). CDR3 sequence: CSARSQLMNTEAFF. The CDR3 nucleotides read TGCAGTGCTAGAAGCCAGCTTATGAACACTGAAGCTTTCTTT.

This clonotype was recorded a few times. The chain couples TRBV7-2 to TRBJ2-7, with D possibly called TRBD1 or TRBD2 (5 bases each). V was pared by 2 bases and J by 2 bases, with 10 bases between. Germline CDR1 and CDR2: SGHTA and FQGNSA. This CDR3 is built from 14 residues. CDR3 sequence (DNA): TGTGCCAGCAGCTTATCAAGGGGAGCCTACGAGCAGTACTTC. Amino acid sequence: CASSLSRGAYEQYF.

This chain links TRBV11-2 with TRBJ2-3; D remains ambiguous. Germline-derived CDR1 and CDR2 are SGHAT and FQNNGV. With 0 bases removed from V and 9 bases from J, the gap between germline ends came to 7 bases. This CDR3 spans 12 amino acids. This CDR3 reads CASSLDLGTQYF. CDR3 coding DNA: TGTGCCAGCAGCTTAGATCTGGGGACGCAGTATTTT. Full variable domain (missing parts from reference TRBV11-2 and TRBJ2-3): EAGVAQSPRYKIIEKRQSVAFWCNPISGHATLYWYQQILGQGPKLLIQFQNNGVVDDSQLPKDRFSAERLKGVDSTLKIQPAKLEDSAVYLCASSLDLGTQYFGPGTRLTVL.

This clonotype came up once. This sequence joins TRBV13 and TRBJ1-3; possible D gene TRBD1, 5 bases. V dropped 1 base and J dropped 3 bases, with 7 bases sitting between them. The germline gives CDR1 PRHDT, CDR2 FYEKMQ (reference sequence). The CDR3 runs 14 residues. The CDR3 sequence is CASSLDRNGNTIYF. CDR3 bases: TGTGCCAGCAGCTTAGACAGGAATGGAAACACCATATATTTT.

The CDR3 sequence is CASSLAGTGEGYTF. For the CDR3, the DNA is TGCGCCAGCAGCTTGGCCGGGACTGGCGAGGGCTACACCTTC. The chain has TRBV5-1 and TRBJ1-2; tentatively, D is TRBD1 (5 bases). Germline lookup yields CDR1 SGHRS and CDR2 YFSETQ. This CDR3 has 14 residues. V was pared by 0 bases and J by 8 bases, with 14 bases between.

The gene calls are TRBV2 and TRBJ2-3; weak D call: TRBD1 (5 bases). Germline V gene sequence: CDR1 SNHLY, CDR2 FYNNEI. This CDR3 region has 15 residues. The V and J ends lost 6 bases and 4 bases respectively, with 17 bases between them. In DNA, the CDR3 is TGTGCCAGCAGGGCCAGGGTTTTGAAGGCAGATACGCAGTATTTT. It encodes CASRARVLKADTQYF.

The DNA of the CDR3 is TGTGCCAGCAGCCCGGGGGTCACCGGGGAGCTGTTTTTT. Translated, it gives CASSPGVTGELFF. The chain links TRBV2 to TRBJ2-2, with D perhaps matching TRBD2 (6 bases). The CDR3 spans 13 residues. Per the germline V gene, CDR1 is SNHLY and CDR2 is FYNNEI. Trimming shortened V by 6 bases and J by 4 bases, and 9 bases separated the two germline ends.

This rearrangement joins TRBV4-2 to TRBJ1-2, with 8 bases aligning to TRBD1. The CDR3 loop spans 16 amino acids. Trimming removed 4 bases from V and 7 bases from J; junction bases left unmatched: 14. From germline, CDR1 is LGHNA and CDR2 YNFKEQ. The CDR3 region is CASSPTGQASTGGYTF. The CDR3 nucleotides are TGTGCCAGCAGCCCGACGGGACAGGCCAGTACTGGTGGCTACACCTTC.

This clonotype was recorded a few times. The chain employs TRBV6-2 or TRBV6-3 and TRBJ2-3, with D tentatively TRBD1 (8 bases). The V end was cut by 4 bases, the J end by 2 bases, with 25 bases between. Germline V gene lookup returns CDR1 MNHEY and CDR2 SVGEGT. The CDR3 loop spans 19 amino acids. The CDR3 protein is CASSSRTGLASGSTDTQYF. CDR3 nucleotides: TGTGCCAGCAGTTCCCGGACAGGGCTCGCTAGCGGCTCCACAGATACGCAGTATTTT.

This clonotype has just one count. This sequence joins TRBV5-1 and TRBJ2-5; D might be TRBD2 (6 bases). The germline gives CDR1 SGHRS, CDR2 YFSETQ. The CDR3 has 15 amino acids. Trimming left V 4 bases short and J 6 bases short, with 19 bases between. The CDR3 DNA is TGCGCCAGCAGCCCGGAGACTAGGGATCAAAAGACCCAGTACTTC. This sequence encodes CASSPETRDQKTQYF.

CDR3 sequence: CASSLTGSTSGNTIYF. CDR3 DNA: TGTGCCAGCAGCTTGACAGGCTCGACTTCTGGAAACACCATATATTTT. The chain couples TRBV7-2 to TRBJ1-3, with D perhaps matching TRBD1 (6 bases). In germline, CDR1 is SGHTA, CDR2 FQGNSA. V was pared by 3 bases and J by 1 base, with 13 bases between. The CDR3 sequence is 16 residues long.